The 8 T cell receptor beta chains presented below share a single source sample, sequenced in a study of T cell responses to AZD1222 COVID-19 vaccine. Assay: immunoSEQ multiplex PCR; the TCRdb copy retains only in-frame clones and omits some. Of approximately 110,000 clones in the sample, around 88% were seen once. Sequenced material: peripheral blood, taken 28 days after the second AZD1222 dose. Source of these receptors: an adult who received the AZD1222 COVID-19 vaccine.

This clone showed up just once. The chain carries TRBV28 and TRBJ2-5, with D possibly matching TRBD1 (6 bases). This CDR3 is 11 amino acids long. Trimming took 6 bases from V and 10 from J, leaving 12 bases between them. Germline assignment: CDR1 MDHEN and CDR2 SYDVKM. For the CDR3, the DNA is TGTGCCAGCAGGTACCAGGACAGCCAGTACTTC. Translation: CASRYQDSQYF.

The chain combines TRBV4-3 with TRBJ1-2; D is undetermined. V was pared by 0 bases and J by 1 base, with 9 bases between. CDR3 size: 15 residues. From germline, CDR1 is LGHNA and CDR2 YSLEER. CDR3 DNA: TGCGCCAGCAGCCAAGAAGCAGGAATTAACTATGGCTACACCTTC. This sequence encodes CASSQEAGINYGYTF.

The rearrangement links TRBV5-1 to TRBJ2-7; 7 bases map to TRBD1. The germline V gene has CDR1 SGHRS and CDR2 YFSETQ. The CDR3 runs to 14 residues. V gave up 0 bases and J gave up 3 bases; unmatched junction bases: 3. The CDR3 spells CASSLEGGFYEQYF. CDR3 in DNA: TGCGCCAGCAGCTTGGAAGGGGGCTTCTACGAGCAGTACTTC.

This sequence joins TRBV5-1 and TRBJ2-7; D unclear. Germline V gene data show CDR1 as SGHRS and CDR2 as YFSETQ. The CDR3 covers 14 residues. V dropped 1 base and J dropped 2 bases, with 10 bases sitting between them. The CDR3 DNA follows: TGCGCCAGCAGCTTGACGACCCCCACCTACGAGCAGTACTTC. Translated: CASSLTTPTYEQYF. The whole variable domain, filled in from reference TRBV5-1 and TRBJ2-7, reads KAGVTQTPRYLIKTRGQQVTLSCSPISGHRSVSWYQQTPGQGLQFLFEYFSETQRNKGNFPGRFSGRQFSNSRSEMNVSTLELGDSALYLCASSLTTPTYEQYFGPGTRLTVT.

This clone has just a few counts. CDR3 nucleotide sequence: TGTGCCAGCAGCCTGGGACAGGGGGCGAACACTGAAGCTTTCTTT. This gives the protein CASSLGQGANTEAFF. The chain uses TRBV3-1 (or the pseudogene TRBV3-2) and TRBJ1-1, with 12 bases fitting TRBD1. Trimming cost V 4 bases and J 1 base; bases outside gene matches: 1. The CDR3 has 15 amino acids. Germline lookup yields CDR1 LGHDT and CDR2 YNNKEL (reference sequence).

The chain couples TRBV7-6 to TRBJ1-4; maybe TRBD1 (6 bases). CDR1 is SGHVS and CDR2 is FNYEAQ in the germline V gene. The CDR3 is made up of 15 amino acids. The V end lost 5 bases, the J end lost 6 bases, and 16 bases lay between the germline ends. CDR3 protein: CASSRTDLPDEKLFF. CDR3 in DNA: TGTGCCAGCAGCCGGACAGACCTACCAGATGAAAAACTGTTTTTT. The entire variable domain, with the rest obtained from reference TRBV7-6 and TRBJ1-4, is as follows: GAGVSQSPRYKVTKRGQDVALRCDPISGHVSLYWYRQALGQGPEFLTYFNYEAQQDKSGLPNDRFSAERPEGSISTLTIQRTEQRDSAMYRCASSRTDLPDEKLFFGSGTQLSVL.

The rearrangement links TRBV29-1 to TRBJ1-2; D ambiguous. Germline lookup yields CDR1 SQVTM and CDR2 ANQGSEA. Trimming pared 1 base from V and 0 bases from J, leaving 12 bases between. The CDR3 totals 15 residues. The CDR3 region has the DNA TGCAGCGTTGAAGCTCCGGAGGGATCTAACTATGGCTACACCTTC. It is translated as CSVEAPEGSNYGYTF.

The chain combines TRBV7-2 with TRBJ2-7, with TRBD1 matching 9 bases. V was clipped by 5 bases and J by 2 bases; unmatched bases: 4. The CDR3 covers 14 residues. Per germline, CDR1 SGHTA and CDR2 FQGNSA. CDR3 in DNA: TGTGCCAGCAGCAATACAGGGGGCCCCTACGAGCAGTACTTC. This translates into CASSNTGGPYEQYF.